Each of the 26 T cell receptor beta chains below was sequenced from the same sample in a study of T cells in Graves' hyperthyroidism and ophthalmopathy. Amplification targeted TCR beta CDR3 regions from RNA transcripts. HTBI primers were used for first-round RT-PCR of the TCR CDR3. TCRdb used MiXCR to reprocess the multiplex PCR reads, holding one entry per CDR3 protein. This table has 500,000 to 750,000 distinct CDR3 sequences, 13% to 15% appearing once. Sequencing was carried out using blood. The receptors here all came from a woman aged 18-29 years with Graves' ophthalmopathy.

CDR3 sequence (DNA): TGTGCCAGCAGTTTTTCGGCAGGGGGCATTGGAAACACCATATATTTT. This sequence encodes CASSFSAGGIGNTIYF. The chain carries TRBV28 and TRBJ1-3, with 8 bases identical to TRBD1. This CDR3 contains 16 residues. The ends lost 3 bases at V and 3 bases at J; junction bases unmatched: 7. Looked up from germline, CDR1 is MDHEN and CDR2 is SYDVKM.

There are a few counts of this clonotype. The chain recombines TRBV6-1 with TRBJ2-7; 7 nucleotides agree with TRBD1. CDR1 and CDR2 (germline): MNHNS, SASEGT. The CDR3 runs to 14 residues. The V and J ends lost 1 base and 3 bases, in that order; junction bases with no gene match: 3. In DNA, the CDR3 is TGTGCCAGCAGTGAAGTATCAGGGGGCTACGAGCAGTACTTC. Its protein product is CASSEVSGGYEQYF.

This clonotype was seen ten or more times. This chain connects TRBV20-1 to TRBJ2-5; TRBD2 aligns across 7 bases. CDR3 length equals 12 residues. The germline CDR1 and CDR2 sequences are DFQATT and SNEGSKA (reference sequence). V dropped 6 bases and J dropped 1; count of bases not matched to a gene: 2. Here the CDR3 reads CSALAAQETQYF. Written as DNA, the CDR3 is TGCAGTGCGCTAGCGGCCCAAGAGACCCAGTACTTC.

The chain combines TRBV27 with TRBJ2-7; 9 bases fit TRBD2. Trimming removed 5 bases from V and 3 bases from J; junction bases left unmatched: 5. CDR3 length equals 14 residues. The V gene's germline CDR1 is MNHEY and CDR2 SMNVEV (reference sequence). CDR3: CASSTGTSFYEQYF. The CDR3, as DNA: TGTGCCAGCAGTACCGGGACTAGCTTCTACGAGCAGTACTTC.

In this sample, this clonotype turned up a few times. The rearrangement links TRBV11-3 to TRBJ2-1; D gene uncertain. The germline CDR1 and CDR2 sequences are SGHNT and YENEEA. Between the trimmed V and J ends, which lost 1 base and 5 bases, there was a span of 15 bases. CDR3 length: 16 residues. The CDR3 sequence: CASSLVGRTNHNEQFF. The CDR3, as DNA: TGTGCCAGCAGCTTAGTCGGCCGTACCAACCACAATGAGCAGTTCTTC.

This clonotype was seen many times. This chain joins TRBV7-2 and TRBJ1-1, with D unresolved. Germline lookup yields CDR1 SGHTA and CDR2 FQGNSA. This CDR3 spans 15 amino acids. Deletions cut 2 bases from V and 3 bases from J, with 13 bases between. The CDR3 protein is CASSLQLGSYTEAFF. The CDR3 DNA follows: TGTGCCAGCAGCTTACAATTAGGGTCGTACACTGAAGCTTTCTTT.

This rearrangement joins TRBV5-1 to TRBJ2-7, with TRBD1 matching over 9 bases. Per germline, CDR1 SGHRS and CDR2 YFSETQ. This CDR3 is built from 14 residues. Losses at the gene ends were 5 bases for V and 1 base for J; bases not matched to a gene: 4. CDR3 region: CASRLGTGSYEQYF. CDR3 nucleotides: TGCGCCAGCAGACTGGGGACAGGGTCCTACGAGCAGTACTTC.

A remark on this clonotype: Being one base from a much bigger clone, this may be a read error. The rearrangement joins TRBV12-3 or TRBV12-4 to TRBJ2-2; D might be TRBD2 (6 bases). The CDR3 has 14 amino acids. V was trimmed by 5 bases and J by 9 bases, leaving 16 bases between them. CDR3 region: CASSVFGGTRELFF. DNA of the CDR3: TGTGCCAGCAGTGTCTTTGGGGGGACCAGGGAGCTGTTTTTT.

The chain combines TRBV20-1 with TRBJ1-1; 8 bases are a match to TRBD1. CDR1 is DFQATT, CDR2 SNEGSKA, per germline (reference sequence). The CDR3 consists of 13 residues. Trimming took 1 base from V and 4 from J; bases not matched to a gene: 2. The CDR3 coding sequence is TGCAGTGCTAGAGCACAGGGGGGCACTGAAGCTTTCTTT. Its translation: CSARAQGGTEAFF.

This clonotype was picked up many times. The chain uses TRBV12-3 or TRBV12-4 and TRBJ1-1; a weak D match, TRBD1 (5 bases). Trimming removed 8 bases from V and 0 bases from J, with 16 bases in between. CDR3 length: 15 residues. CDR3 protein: CASSGAEGVNTEAFF. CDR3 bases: TGTGCCAGCTCCGGGGCGGAGGGCGTGAACACTGAAGCTTTCTTT.

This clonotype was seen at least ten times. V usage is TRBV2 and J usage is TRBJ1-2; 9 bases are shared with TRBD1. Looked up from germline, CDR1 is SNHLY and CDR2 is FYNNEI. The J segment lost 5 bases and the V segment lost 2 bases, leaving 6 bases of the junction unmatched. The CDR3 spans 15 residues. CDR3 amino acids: CASSEPRTGEYGYTF. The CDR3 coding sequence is TGTGCCAGCAGTGAACCCCGGACAGGGGAGTATGGCTACACCTTC.

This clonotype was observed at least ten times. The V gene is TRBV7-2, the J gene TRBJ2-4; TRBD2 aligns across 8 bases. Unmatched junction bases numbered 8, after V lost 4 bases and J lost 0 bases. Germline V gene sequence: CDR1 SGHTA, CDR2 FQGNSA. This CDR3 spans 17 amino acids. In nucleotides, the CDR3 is TGTGCCAGCAGCTATAGAGCGGGGGCTCTAGCCAAAAACATTCAGTACTTC. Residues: CASSYRAGALAKNIQYF.

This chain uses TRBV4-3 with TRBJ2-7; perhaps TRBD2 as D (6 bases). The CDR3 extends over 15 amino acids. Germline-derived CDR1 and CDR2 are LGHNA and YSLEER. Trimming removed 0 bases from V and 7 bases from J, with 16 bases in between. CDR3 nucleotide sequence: TGCGCCAGCAGCCAAGATCTTGGTAGCGGCCGGGAGCAGTACTTC. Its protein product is CASSQDLGSGREQYF.

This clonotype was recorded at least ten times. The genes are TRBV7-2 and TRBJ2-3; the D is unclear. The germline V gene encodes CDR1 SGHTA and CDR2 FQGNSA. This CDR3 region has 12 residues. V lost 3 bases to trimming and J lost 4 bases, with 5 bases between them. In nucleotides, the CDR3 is TGTGCCAGCAGCTTCCTCTCAGATACGCAGTATTTT. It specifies CASSFLSDTQYF.

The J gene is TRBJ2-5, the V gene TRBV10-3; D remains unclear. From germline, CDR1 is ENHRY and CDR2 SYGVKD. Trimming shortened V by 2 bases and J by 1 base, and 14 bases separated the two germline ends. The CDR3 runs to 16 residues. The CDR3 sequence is CAISEPETAAQETQYF. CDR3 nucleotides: TGTGCCATCAGTGAGCCTGAAACAGCCGCCCAAGAGACCCAGTACTTC.

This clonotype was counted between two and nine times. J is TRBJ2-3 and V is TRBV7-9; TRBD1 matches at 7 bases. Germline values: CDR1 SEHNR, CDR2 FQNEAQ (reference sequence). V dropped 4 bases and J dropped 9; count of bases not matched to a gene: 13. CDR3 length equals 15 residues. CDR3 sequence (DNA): TGTGCCAGCAGCTGGGGTCGGACAGGAAAGGAAACGCAGTATTTT. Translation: CASSWGRTGKETQYF.

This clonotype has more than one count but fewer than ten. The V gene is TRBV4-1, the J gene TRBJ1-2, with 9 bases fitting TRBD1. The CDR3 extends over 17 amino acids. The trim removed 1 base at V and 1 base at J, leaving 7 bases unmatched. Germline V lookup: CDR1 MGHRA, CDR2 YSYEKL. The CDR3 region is CASSQAPGTGSNYGYTF. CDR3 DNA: TGCGCCAGCAGCCAAGCCCCCGGGACAGGGAGTAACTATGGCTACACCTTC.

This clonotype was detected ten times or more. For the CDR3, the DNA is TGTGCCAGCAGCCCGCCGGGACAGGGAATGTCGCACTACAATGAGCAGTTCTTC. Translation gives CASSPPGQGMSHYNEQFF. The V call is TRBV7-2, the J call TRBJ2-1; 9 nucleotides match TRBD1. The ends lost 5 bases at V and 3 bases at J; junction bases unmatched: 14. The CDR3 spans 18 residues. Germline V gives CDR1 SGHTA, CDR2 FQGNSA.

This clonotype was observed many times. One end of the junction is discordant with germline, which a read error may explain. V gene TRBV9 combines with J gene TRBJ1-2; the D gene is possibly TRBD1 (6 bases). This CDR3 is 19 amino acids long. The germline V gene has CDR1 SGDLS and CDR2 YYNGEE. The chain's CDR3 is CASSVGGGGLKPPNYGYTF. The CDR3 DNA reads TGTGCCAGCAGCGTAGGCGGGGGCGGCTTAAAACCCCCTAATTATGGCTACACCTTC. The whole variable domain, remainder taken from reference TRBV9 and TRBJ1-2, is DSGVTQTPKHLITATGQRVTLRCSPRSGDLSVYWYQQSLDQGLQFLIQYYNGEERAKGNILERFSAQQFPDLHSELNLSSLELGDSALYFCASSVGGGGLKPPNYGYTFGSGTRLTVV.

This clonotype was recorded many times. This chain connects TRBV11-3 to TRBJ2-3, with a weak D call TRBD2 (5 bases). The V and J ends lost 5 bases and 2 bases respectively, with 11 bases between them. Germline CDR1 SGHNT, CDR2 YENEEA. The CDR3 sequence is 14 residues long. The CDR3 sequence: CASSLRRITDTQYF. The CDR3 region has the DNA TGTGCCAGCAGCCTGCGGAGGATCACAGATACGCAGTATTTT. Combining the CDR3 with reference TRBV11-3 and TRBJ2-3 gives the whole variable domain EAGVVQSPRYKIIEKKQPVAFWCNPISGHNTLYWYLQNLGQGPELLIRYENEEAVDDSQLPKDRFSAERLKGVDSTLKIQPAELGDSAVYLCASSLRRITDTQYFGPGTRLTVL.

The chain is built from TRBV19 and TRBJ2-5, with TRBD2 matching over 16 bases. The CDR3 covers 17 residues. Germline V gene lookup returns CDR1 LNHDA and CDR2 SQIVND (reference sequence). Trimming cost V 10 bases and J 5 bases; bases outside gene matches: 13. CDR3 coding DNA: TGTGCCACCTCACCGGGACCGGGACTAGCGGGAGGGGAGACCCAGTACTTC. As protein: CATSPGPGLAGGETQYF.

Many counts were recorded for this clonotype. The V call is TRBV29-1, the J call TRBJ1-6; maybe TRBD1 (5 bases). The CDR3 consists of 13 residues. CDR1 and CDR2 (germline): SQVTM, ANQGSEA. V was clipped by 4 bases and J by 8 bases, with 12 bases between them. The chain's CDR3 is CSVGQGVDSPLHF. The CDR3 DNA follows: TGCAGCGTTGGGCAGGGAGTGGATTCACCCCTCCACTTT.

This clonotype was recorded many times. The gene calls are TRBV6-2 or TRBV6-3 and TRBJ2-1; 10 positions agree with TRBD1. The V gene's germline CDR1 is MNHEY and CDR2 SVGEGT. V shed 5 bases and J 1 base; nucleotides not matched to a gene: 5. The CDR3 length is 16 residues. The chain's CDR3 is CASSDRGPGSYNEQFF. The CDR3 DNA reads TGTGCCAGCAGTGACAGGGGGCCGGGATCCTACAATGAGCAGTTCTTC.

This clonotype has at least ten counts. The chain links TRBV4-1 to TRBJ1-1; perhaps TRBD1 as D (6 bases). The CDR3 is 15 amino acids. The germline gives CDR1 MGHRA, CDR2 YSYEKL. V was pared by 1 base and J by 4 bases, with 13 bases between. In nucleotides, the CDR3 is TGCGCCAGCAGCCAAGTCCAGGGGAGTGGCACTGAAGCTTTCTTT. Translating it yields CASSQVQGSGTEAFF.

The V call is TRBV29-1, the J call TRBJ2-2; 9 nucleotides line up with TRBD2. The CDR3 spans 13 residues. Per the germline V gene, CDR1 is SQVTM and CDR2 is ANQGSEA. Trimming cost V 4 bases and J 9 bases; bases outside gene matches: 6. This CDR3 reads CSVGASGNRELFF. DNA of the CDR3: TGCAGCGTTGGGGCTAGCGGGAACCGGGAGCTGTTTTTT.

The CDR3 DNA sequence: TGTGCCAGCAGTGAAGAGGGGGCTGGGGCCAACGTCCTGACTTTC. Amino acid sequence: CASSEEGAGANVLTF. The V and J genes are TRBV2 and TRBJ2-6; weak D call: TRBD1 (6 bases). The CDR3 loop spans 15 amino acids. The V end lost 1 base, the J end lost 2 bases, and 6 bases lay between the germline ends. Germline CDR1 reads SNHLY; CDR2 reads FYNNEI.